Listed below are T cell receptor beta chains from one sample, sequenced in a study of blood T cell repertoires in COVID-19. Measured with immunoSEQ multiplex PCR; TCRdb has only the in-frame clones, and not every one. The data show a few hundred thousand clones, more than 85% seen once. Specimen: PBMCs or T cells enriched from blood (not recorded which). These receptors all come from a woman in her twenties or thirties who had recovered from COVID-19. Both conserved end residues are trimmed from each CDR3. The D gene is left open where the match is weak. Size is stated for part of the rows, as once, few or many counts, or as a class when the clone is expanded.

v_call clone_size d_call cdr3_aa
TRBV7-9 - TRBD1 ASSLRQGDGYT
TRBV2 - TRBD1 ASSAGQGEAF
TRBV18 once - ASSPSTDREAF
TRBV27 - - ASSYLVPTSGGTEAF
TRBV7-9 - - ASSLYTDTQY
TRBV9 - - ASSVAGGSNSPLH
TRBV9 once TRBD2 ASSWGRVGSSINPNEQF
TRBV20-1 - - SASISRGKAYEQY
TRBV29-1 - TRBD1 SVGMTGIHTYEQY
TRBV9 - - ASGRSGFPGGEQF
TRBV5-1 - TRBD1 ASSLAGQGEPDTQY
TRBV5-1 once TRBD2 ASSLGSSGRLNEQF
TRBV2 - - ASSSSGYGYT